These T cell receptor beta chains were read from a single sample in a study of blood T cell repertoires in COVID-19. The assay was immunoSEQ multiplex PCR, and TCRdb's table has in-frame clones only and misses some. The table shows more than 110,000 clones, with approximately 85% occurring only once. The sample comprised peripheral blood. These receptors came from a man in his fifties or sixties with acute or convalescent COVID-19. The CDR3 runs from the conserved cysteine through the conserved F or W. The D gene is left open where the match is weak. A clone size is listed for some rows: how often the clone was seen (once, few, many), or a class if it is expanded.

J gene: TRBJ2-5; D gene: .; V gene: TRBV10-2; clone size: .; CDR3 DNA: TGCGCCAGCAGTGAAGCAGGGGTAGAGACCCAGTACTTC; CDR3 protein: CASSEAGVETQYF
J gene: TRBJ2-7; D gene: .; V gene: TRBV5-1; clone size: .; CDR3 DNA: TGCGCCAGCAGCTTGGCCGGCAGGGTGGATGGGTACGAGCAGTACTTC; CDR3 protein: CASSLAGRVDGYEQYF
J gene: TRBJ2-7; D gene: TRBD2; V gene: TRBV5-1; clone size: .; CDR3 DNA: TGCGCCAGCAGCGGGGGACTAGCGGGAGATTCCTACGAGCAGTACTTC; CDR3 protein: CASSGGLAGDSYEQYF
J gene: TRBJ2-2; D gene: .; V gene: TRBV12-5; clone size: .; CDR3 DNA: TGTGCTAGTGAAGCCACCGGGGAGCTGTTTTTT; CDR3 protein: CASEATGELFF
J gene: TRBJ1-1; D gene: .; V gene: TRBV4-1; clone size: .; CDR3 DNA: TGCGCCAGCAGCCACACAACACTGGGCTCTGAAGCTTTCTTT; CDR3 protein: CASSHTTLGSEAFF
J gene: TRBJ1-6; D gene: .; V gene: TRBV30; clone size: .; CDR3 DNA: TGTGCCTGGAGAGGGCGGGATAATTCACCCCTCCACTTT; CDR3 protein: CAWRGRDNSPLHF
J gene: TRBJ1-1; D gene: .; V gene: TRBV2; clone size: few; CDR3 DNA: TGTGCCAGCGGGCAGCTCTTTGAAGCTTTCTTT; CDR3 protein: CASGQLFEAFF
J gene: TRBJ2-2; D gene: .; V gene: TRBV5-1; clone size: .; CDR3 DNA: TGCGCCAGCAGCTTGAGCACTCTAGGTAGCCCCGGGGAGCTGTTTTTT; CDR3 protein: CASSLSTLGSPGELFF
J gene: TRBJ1-6; D gene: .; V gene: TRBV6-5; clone size: .; CDR3 DNA: TGTGCCAGCGCGGGACCGAAAAATTCACCCCTCCACTTT; CDR3 protein: CASAGPKNSPLHF
J gene: TRBJ2-7; D gene: .; V gene: TRBV13; clone size: .; CDR3 DNA: TGTGCCAGCAGCTTAGGGCGGGGCGGGGAGCAGTACTTC; CDR3 protein: CASSLGRGGEQYF
J gene: TRBJ1-6; D gene: .; V gene: TRBV11-3; clone size: .; CDR3 DNA: TGTGCCAGCAGCTTCCAGGAATTGGCCGCTAATTCACCCCTCCACTTT; CDR3 protein: CASSFQELAANSPLHF
J gene: TRBJ2-7; D gene: TRBD2; V gene: TRBV11-2; clone size: .; CDR3 DNA: TGTGCCAGCAGCTATTCTCAGAGCGCGGGAGCGGCCTACGAGCAGTACTTC; CDR3 protein: CASSYSQSAGAAYEQYF
J gene: TRBJ2-4; D gene: TRBD1; V gene: TRBV5-8; clone size: once; CDR3 DNA: TGTGCCAGCAGTCTTGTTGGACAGGCCAATTTAGCCAAAAACATTCAGTACTTC; CDR3 protein: CASSLVGQANLAKNIQYF
J gene: TRBJ1-1; D gene: .; V gene: TRBV6-1; clone size: .; CDR3 DNA: TGTGCCAGCAGTGAAAGGCCTCAGGGACATAGAGGGGCTTTCTTT; CDR3 protein: CASSERPQGHRGAFF
J gene: TRBJ2-7; D gene: .; V gene: TRBV5-1; clone size: .; CDR3 DNA: TGCGCCAGCAGCTTGGCAAGGGGGAGCTCCTACGAGCAGTACTTC; CDR3 protein: CASSLARGSSYEQYF
J gene: TRBJ2-1; D gene: TRBD2; V gene: TRBV10-3; clone size: .; CDR3 DNA: TGTGCCATCACTCCGGGACTAGCGGGAGCGGGCAATGAGCAGTTCTTC; CDR3 protein: CAITPGLAGAGNEQFF
J gene: TRBJ2-7; D gene: .; V gene: TRBV2; clone size: .; CDR3 DNA: TGTGCCGAGGGCAGAGGGGGCGAGCAGTACTTC; CDR3 protein: CAEGRGGEQYF
J gene: TRBJ1-2; D gene: TRBD1; V gene: TRBV15; clone size: .; CDR3 DNA: TGTGCCACCAGCAGACGAAAGGGGACAGGGGGATCGTCGGTCGGCTACACCTTC; CDR3 protein: CATSRRKGTGGSSVGYTF
J gene: TRBJ2-1; D gene: TRBD2; V gene: TRBV11-3; clone size: .; CDR3 DNA: TGTGCCAGCAGCCCATCCGGGAGGGTTGAGCAGTTCTTC; CDR3 protein: CASSPSGRVEQFF
J gene: TRBJ2-7; D gene: .; V gene: TRBV11-2; clone size: .; CDR3 DNA: TGTGCCAGCAGCTTAGCTGGAGCAGGGCATTCTTCCGAGCAGTACTTC; CDR3 protein: CASSLAGAGHSSEQYF
J gene: TRBJ2-3; D gene: TRBD1; V gene: TRBV19; clone size: .; CDR3 DNA: TGTGCCAGTAGTCTTATGGACAGGCCCTACACAGATACGCAGTATTTT; CDR3 protein: CASSLMDRPYTDTQYF
J gene: TRBJ1-3; D gene: .; V gene: TRBV9; clone size: .; CDR3 DNA: TGTGCCAGCAGCGTAGGCGGATCCTCTGGAAACACCATATATTTT; CDR3 protein: CASSVGGSSGNTIYF
J gene: TRBJ2-5; D gene: .; V gene: TRBV6-5; clone size: .; CDR3 DNA: TGTGCCAGCAGTAAAAGAGGAACCCCAGAGACCCAGTACTTC; CDR3 protein: CASSKRGTPETQYF
J gene: TRBJ2-7; D gene: TRBD1; V gene: TRBV18; clone size: .; CDR3 DNA: TGTGCCAGCTCACTCGCCGGGACAGGGGTGGGCTACGAGCAGTACTTC; CDR3 protein: CASSLAGTGVGYEQYF
J gene: TRBJ2-7; D gene: .; V gene: TRBV27; clone size: .; CDR3 DNA: TGTGCCAGCAGGCAGGGCACCTACGAGCAGTACTTC; CDR3 protein: CASRQGTYEQYF
J gene: TRBJ2-1; D gene: TRBD1; V gene: TRBV24-1; clone size: .; CDR3 DNA: TGTGCCACCAGTGAACCCGGGACAGGGCTCTACAATGAGCAGTTCTTC; CDR3 protein: CATSEPGTGLYNEQFF
J gene: TRBJ2-5; D gene: .; V gene: TRBV5-6; clone size: .; CDR3 DNA: TGTGCCAGCGGGAGAGGCGAGACCCAGTACTTC; CDR3 protein: CASGRGETQYF